This T cell receptor (beta chain) was identified in a study of cytomegalovirus exposure and HLA in healthy donors. In nominal health when sampled, donors likely had unrecorded immune exposures nonetheless. PCR used 60 Vbeta primers and 13 Jbeta primers. Method: immunoSEQ multiplex PCR; TCRdb's copy keeps in-frame clones and lacks some. The sample spans 100,000 to 150,000 clones; the ten largest clones claim approximately 1.6%. This CDR3 region has 16 residues. Germline CDR1 and CDR2: SGHDN and FVKESK. Trimming removed 1 base from V and 1 base from J, with 13 bases in between. Overall study findings and caveats: Researchers had no immune exposure information except CMV serostatus available.

With respect to this clone: What it binds is not known.

The sequence was obtained from a man younger than 35 in good health and CMV-seronegative. The V call is TRBV14, the J call TRBJ1-1; D gene ambiguous. What was sequenced was PBMCs. The CDR3, as DNA: TGTGCCAGCAGCCAAGTGTCGGGGAGAGGGAACACTGAAGCTTTCTTT. Its protein product is CASSQVSGRGNTEAFF.